Listed here are 10 T cell receptor beta chains from one sample, sequenced in a study of cytomegalovirus exposure and HLA in healthy donors. Assay used: immunoSEQ multiplex PCR; TCRdb lists only in-frame clones, some missing. The sample gives tens of thousands of clones, about 95% of which show up once; under 2% is in the top ten. Sequencing was done on a sample of PBMCs. All receptors come from a woman younger than 35 in good health and CMV-seropositive.

There are a few counts of this clone. V is TRBV7-2 and J is TRBJ1-6, with TRBD1 matching 7 bases. Germline loops: CDR1 SGHTA, CDR2 FQGNSA. V trimming: 4 bases; J trimming: 10 bases; junction bases outside the gene matches: 7. The CDR3 totals 14 residues. The CDR3 loop reads CASSSSGTVSPLHF. The CDR3 region has the DNA TGTGCCAGCAGCTCCTCCGGGACAGTCTCACCCCTCCACTTT.

The chain combines TRBV15 with TRBJ2-5, with 10 bases that match TRBD2. The CDR3 extends over 18 amino acids. V lost 5 bases to trimming and J lost 3 bases; unmatched junction nucleotides: 15. From germline, CDR1 is LNHNV and CDR2 YYDKDF (reference sequence). The CDR3 protein is CATSGLPGTSVFEETQYF. The CDR3, as DNA: TGTGCCACCAGCGGACTCCCAGGGACTAGCGTGTTTGAAGAGACCCAGTACTTC.

This chain links TRBV7-8 with TRBJ2-4; 10 bases line up with TRBD2. The V gene's germline CDR1 is SGHVS and CDR2 FQNEAQ. Trimming at V came to 5 bases and at J to 1 base, leaving 14 bases not matched to a gene. This CDR3 contains 19 residues. The CDR3 sequence: CASSAAELAGVRAKNIQYF. CDR3 coding DNA: TGTGCCAGCAGCGCTGCTGAGCTAGCGGGAGTGCGCGCCAAAAACATTCAGTACTTC.

V usage is TRBV7-4 and J usage is TRBJ1-2, with 7 bases fitting TRBD1. This CDR3 comprises 13 residues. The trim removed 5 bases at V and 6 bases at J, leaving 6 bases unmatched. Germline CDR1 is SGHVT and CDR2 is SQSDAQ. DNA of the CDR3: TGTGCCAGCAGCCGACAGGGACGGGATGGCTACACCTTC. It yields the protein CASSRQGRDGYTF.

This chain joins TRBV5-4 and TRBJ1-5; D not certain. The germline V gene encodes CDR1 SGHNT and CDR2 YYREEE (reference sequence). There are 14 residues in the CDR3. The ends were cut back, 0 bases at V and 4 bases at J, with 8 bases in the middle. CDR3 bases: TGTGCCAGCAGCTTGGGCGGGCAGAATCAGCCCCAGCATTTT. Its protein product is CASSLGGQNQPQHF. The full variable domain, in which reference TRBV5-4 and TRBJ1-5 provide the parts outside the CDR3, is ETGVTQSPTHLIKTRGQQVTLRCSSQSGHNTVSWYQQALGQGPQFIFQYYREEENGRGNFPPRFSGLQFPNYSSELNVNALELDDSALYLCASSLGGQNQPQHFGDGTRLSIL.

The rearrangement links TRBV29-1 to TRBJ2-3, with 11 positions matching TRBD2. V trimming: 5 bases; J trimming: 5 bases; junction bases outside the gene matches: 9. CDR1 is SQVTM and CDR2 is ANQGSEA in the germline V gene. This CDR3 spans 15 amino acids. This CDR3 is CSVLRPGLAGDTQYF. The DNA of the CDR3 is TGCAGCGTTCTCCGACCTGGACTAGCGGGAGATACGCAGTATTTT.

This chain links TRBV2 with TRBJ1-2; D remains ambiguous. Germline CDR1 SNHLY, CDR2 FYNNEI. The CDR3 consists of 11 residues. V was pared by 7 bases and J by 6 bases, with 9 bases between. For the CDR3, the DNA is TGTGCCAGCACCGCAGGTGATGGCTACACCTTC. Its translation: CASTAGDGYTF.

This sequence joins TRBV27 and TRBJ1-5; possible D gene TRBD1, 5 bases. V was trimmed by 10 bases and J by 11 bases, leaving 21 bases between them. The CDR3 loop spans 13 amino acids. CDR1 is MNHEY and CDR2 is SMNVEV in the germline V gene (reference sequence). CDR3: CATGRVGLDAQHF. Written as DNA, the CDR3 is TGTGCCACGGGCAGGGTTGGCCTTGATGCCCAGCATTTT.

The chain has TRBV5-1 and TRBJ1-2; D is uncertain. The CDR3 runs 14 residues. Trimming pared 0 bases from V and 3 bases from J, leaving 9 bases between. Germline V gene data show CDR1 as SGHRS and CDR2 as YFSETQ. CDR3 nucleotides: TGCGCCAGCAGCTTGGTGGTCGGAGACTATGGCTACACCTTC. As protein: CASSLVVGDYGYTF.

This sequence joins TRBV2 and TRBJ2-1; D may be TRBD1 (6 bases). Trimming left V 5 bases short and J 0 bases short, with 11 bases between. Germline V gives CDR1 SNHLY, CDR2 FYNNEI. The CDR3 contains 15 residues. The CDR3 region has the DNA TGTGCCAGCAGTCCCGACAGGAGCTCCTACAATGAGCAGTTCTTC. Its protein product is CASSPDRSSYNEQFF.